The clone carrying this T cell receptor beta chain is a singleton in its sample. The repertoire was sequenced with immunoSEQ multiplex PCR; TCRdb's copy has only in-frame clones and lacks some. The repertoire has tens of thousands of clones, around 92% of them found once; the top ten carry about 0.4%. This entry is derived from a study of technical replicates of blood from a handful of donors. This CDR3 has 13 residues. Looked up from germline, CDR1 is SQVTM and CDR2 is ANQGSEA. The junction had 3 bases not matched to a gene; V was cut back by 6 bases and J by 3 bases. Material: T cells isolated from PBMCs. The V call is TRBV29-1, the J call TRBJ1-3; 9 bases align to TRBD1. This TCR was recovered from a human donor in good health. Some clones in this sample may be carry-over from other donors' samples. CDR3 in DNA: TGCAGCGTCGGGACAGGGATTGGAAACACCATATATTTT. Translating gives CSVGTGIGNTIYF.